This T cell receptor beta chain was found in a study of OX40 agonist ivuxolimab in advanced cancers. Turning to the study itself: An anti-OX40 (CD134) antibody with agonistic activity, ivuxolimab, was administered to patients. Dose-escalation patients had hepatocellular carcinoma, melanoma, renal cell or head and neck cancer.

The germline CDR1 and CDR2 sequences are SGHNT and YYREEE (reference sequence). V was pared by 3 bases and J by 5 bases, with 5 bases of the junction left unmatched. CDR3 length: 14 amino acids. Clones were sequenced by immunoSEQ multiplex PCR, and TCRdb holds only the in-frame ones, with some missing. The data hold 30,000 or so clones, with about 87% observed a single time. Remarks on this clone: As yet, its antigen is unknown.

General study findings and limits: More expanded clones were seen, on average, in CD8+ T cells than in CD4+.

The sequences come from CD4+ or CD8+ T cells sorted from blood, collected in a trial of the OX40 agonist ivuxolimab. This rearrangement joins TRBV5-4 to TRBJ2-5; 9 nucleotides agree with TRBD1. The receptor's source is an adult with an advanced solid tumor such as melanoma, head and neck, liver or kidney cancer. CDR3 loop: CASSWTGVEETQYF. Here the CDR3 DNA reads TGTGCCAGCAGCTGGACAGGGGTTGAGGAGACCCAGTACTTC.